Below, 32 T cell receptor beta chains from the same sample are listed, as sequenced in a study of blood T cells in healthy people across ages. Then a second PCR, running roughly 6 to 12 cycles, was carried out with a sample-barcoded 5' primer and a J-beta primer mix. TCRdb re-called the 5' RACE reads through MiXCR, storing one row per CDR3 protein. The sample records about 580,000 distinct CDR3 sequences, around half being singletons. Material for sequencing was blood. The receptors derive from a man older than 75 in good health.

This clonotype appeared once. One end of the junction fails to match germline, which may point to a read error. V and J are TRBV2 and TRBJ1-6; 8 bases map to TRBD1. Germline V gene data show CDR1 as SNHLY and CDR2 as FYNNEI. This CDR3 region has 15 residues. CDR3 sequence reads: CTSSKDRETNSPLHF. The CDR3 DNA reads as TGTACCAGCAGTAAGGACAGGGAAACTAATTCACCCCTCCACTTT.

This chain connects TRBV4-3 to TRBJ2-2, with D possibly called TRBD1 or TRBD2 (5 bases each). The germline CDR1 and CDR2 sequences are LGHNA and YSLEER. Trimming shortened V by 2 bases and J by 0 bases, and 16 bases separated the two germline ends. The length of the CDR3 is 18 residues. CDR3 nucleotides: TGCGCCAGCAGCCAAAGATCGGGACGGGGCACGAACACCGGGGAGCTGTTTTTT. It yields the protein CASSQRSGRGTNTGELFF.

The rearrangement links TRBV29-1 to TRBJ2-3; 8 bases are a match to TRBD2. Trimming cost V 0 bases and J 4 bases; bases outside gene matches: 6. In germline, CDR1 is SQVTM, CDR2 ANQGSEA. The CDR3 has 15 amino acids. In DNA form, the CDR3 reads TGCAGCGTTGAAGAGGTGGCGGGAGGCCCAGATACGCAGTATTTT. Amino acid sequence: CSVEEVAGGPDTQYF.

The chain couples TRBV3-1 to TRBJ2-5, with no clear D. The length of the CDR3 is 13 residues. V lost 4 bases, J lost 13 bases, and 19 bases lay in between. Germline V gene data show CDR1 as LGHDT and CDR2 as YNNKEL (reference sequence). This CDR3 is CASSPDLELRPYF. The CDR3 nucleotides read TGTGCCAGCAGCCCCGACCTCGAGCTAAGACCGTACTTC.

This clonotype was recorded a few times. The V gene is TRBV6-2 or TRBV6-3, the J gene TRBJ2-1; the match to TRBD2 covers 15 bases. This CDR3 comprises 16 residues. V lost 6 bases, J lost 9 bases, and 9 bases stayed unmatched. Germline V gives CDR1 MNHEY, CDR2 SVGEGT. The CDR3 DNA is TGTGCCAGCAGCCCCCGGACTAGCGGGAGGGCCGGTGAGCAGTTCTTC. This gives the protein CASSPRTSGRAGEQFF.

The rearrangement links TRBV20-1 to TRBJ1-1, with D maybe TRBD1 (5 bases). Per germline, CDR1 DFQATT and CDR2 SNEGSKA (reference sequence). This CDR3 has 14 residues. The ends were cut back, 6 bases at V and 4 bases at J, with 18 bases in the middle. This CDR3 reads CSARKQGVGTEAFF. The CDR3 DNA is TGCAGTGCCCGTAAGCAGGGCGTAGGCACTGAAGCTTTCTTT.

The rearrangement links TRBV4-2 to TRBJ2-3; 8 positions match TRBD2. The junction had 6 bases not matched to a gene; V was cut back by 0 bases and J by 1 base. Germline V lookup: CDR1 LGHNA, CDR2 YNFKEQ. This CDR3 is built from 17 residues. Here the CDR3 DNA reads TGTGCCAGCAGCCAAGAACTTTTAGCGGGACGCACAGATACGCAGTATTTT. Translating it yields CASSQELLAGRTDTQYF.

The chain links TRBV29-1 to TRBJ2-7; 7 bases map to TRBD1. After removal of 4 bases from V and 7 bases from J, the junction contained 13 bases not matched to a gene. The CDR3 covers 14 residues. Germline V gives CDR1 SQVTM, CDR2 ANQGSEA. CDR3 protein: CSVAATGVLVEQYF. The CDR3 DNA reads as TGCAGCGTTGCGGCAACAGGGGTCCTGGTAGAGCAGTACTTC.

The genes are TRBV7-2 and TRBJ2-1, with 7 positions matching TRBD2. The germline gives CDR1 SGHTA, CDR2 FQGNSA. This CDR3 is built from 14 residues. V shed 5 bases and J 7 bases; nucleotides not matched to a gene: 8. In DNA, the CDR3 is TGTGCCAGCAGCACCACCGGGACTAAGAATGAGCAGTTCTTC. Translation gives CASSTTGTKNEQFF.

This clonotype was detected only a few times. The chain links TRBV4-1 to TRBJ1-5; D ambiguous. Germline V CDR1 and CDR2: MGHRA, YSYEKL. V lost 1 base and J 1 base, leaving 11 bases between the germline ends. CDR3 size: 16 residues. The CDR3 bases are TGCGCCAGCAGCCAAGGCCCGGGTAAGAGCAATCAGCCCCAGCATTTT. It yields the protein CASSQGPGKSNQPQHF.

This chain connects TRBV28 to TRBJ1-2; TRBD1 matches 11 bases. The V segment lost 4 bases and the J segment 4 bases; nucleotides outside the gene matches: 2. This CDR3 has 14 amino acids. The germline V gene encodes CDR1 MDHEN and CDR2 SYDVKM. The CDR3 spells CASSWTGGSYGYTF. CDR3 in DNA: TGTGCCAGCAGTTGGACAGGGGGCTCCTATGGCTACACCTTC.

The rearrangement joins TRBV5-6 to TRBJ2-1; possibly TRBD2 for D (5 bases). V was shortened by 4 bases and J by 4 bases, with 12 bases between the two germline ends. The germline V gene encodes CDR1 SGHDT and CDR2 YYEEEE. The CDR3 is made up of 14 amino acids. Here the CDR3 DNA reads TGTGCCAGCAGCACCGGGGAGCTTTACAATGAGCAGTTCTTC. Encoded protein: CASSTGELYNEQFF.

The chain couples TRBV3-1 to TRBJ2-5; possible D gene TRBD1, 5 bases. Trimming removed 0 bases at V and 2 bases at J, with 10 bases between. The CDR3 contains 15 residues. Germline V gene sequence: CDR1 LGHDT, CDR2 YNNKEL (reference sequence). CDR3 sequence (DNA): TGTGCCAGCAGCCAAGATAGGGGATCTCAAGAGACCCAGTACTTC. Translated: CASSQDRGSQETQYF.

This clonotype was observed a few times. A much more abundant neighbour one base away suggests this may be a read error. J is TRBJ1-2 and V is TRBV6-5; D remains ambiguous. The CDR3 is 16 residues long. Trimming took 5 bases from V and 4 from J, leaving 20 bases between them. Germline V CDR1 and CDR2: MNHEY, SVGAGI. The DNA for the CDR3 is TGTGCCAGCAGTAGAACCAGACGGGGATTCTTCTATGGCTACACCTTC. It encodes CASSRTRRGFFYGYTF.

This chain uses TRBV7-2 with TRBJ1-5; D is unclear. The germline V gene has CDR1 SGHTA and CDR2 FQGNSA. The CDR3 totals 14 residues. Between the trimmed V and J ends, which lost 8 bases and 0 bases, there was a span of 11 bases. CDR3 residues: CASSIRFSNQPQHF. The DNA of the CDR3 is TGTGCCAGCTCAATTAGATTTAGCAATCAGCCCCAGCATTTT.

V is TRBV6-2 or TRBV6-3 and J is TRBJ2-7, with D possibly being TRBD1 (6 bases). The CDR3 extends over 16 amino acids. The V gene lost 1 base and the J gene lost 4 bases, with 17 bases spanning the gap. Germline CDR1 reads MNHEY; CDR2 reads SVGEGT. CDR3 in DNA: TGTGCCAGCAGTTACTTCGGCAGGGGATCAGGATACGAGCAGTACTTC. It codes for CASSYFGRGSGYEQYF.

This clonotype has a count of ten or more. Written as DNA, the CDR3 is TGTGCCAGCAGCTTCGGGCTATCGGGGGGGACTTTCTTT. It encodes CASSFGLSGGTFF. V usage is TRBV7-9 and J usage is TRBJ1-1, with D perhaps TRBD1 (5 bases). The germline V gene encodes CDR1 SEHNR and CDR2 FQNEAQ (reference sequence). The CDR3 is 13 residues long. With 3 bases removed from V and 12 bases from J, the gap between germline ends came to 17 bases.

The V and J genes are TRBV27 and TRBJ2-1, with TRBD2 matching 10 bases. CDR3 length equals 15 residues. With 8 bases clipped from V and 4 bases from J, the junction kept 8 bases outside the gene matches. The germline gives CDR1 MNHEY, CDR2 SMNVEV (reference sequence). The CDR3, as DNA: TGTGCCAGCGGATCCGGACTAGCGGTTTACAATGAGCAGTTCTTC. Translated, it gives CASGSGLAVYNEQFF.

The chain carries TRBV20-1 and TRBJ2-5; no firm D call. The V gene's germline CDR1 is DFQATT and CDR2 SNEGSKA (reference sequence). The CDR3 consists of 10 residues. V dropped 5 bases and J dropped 11 bases, with 12 bases sitting between them. CDR3: CSAYHNEQYF. The CDR3 DNA reads TGCAGTGCTTACCACAATGAGCAGTACTTC.

The chain joins TRBV5-6 to TRBJ2-4; D possibly corresponds to TRBD2 (6 bases). Germline loops: CDR1 SGHDT, CDR2 YYEEEE. V lost 2 bases and J lost 13, with 19 bases in between. CDR3 length equals 14 residues. The CDR3 here is CASSFGTLQGIQYF. CDR3 coding DNA: TGTGCCAGCAGCTTTGGGACTCTCCAAGGGATACAGTACTTC.

V usage is TRBV18 and J usage is TRBJ2-7, with D possibly being TRBD2 (6 bases). The CDR3 is made up of 15 amino acids. Looked up from germline, CDR1 is KGHSH and CDR2 is LQKENI. V lost 2 bases and J lost 10, with 21 bases in between. The CDR3 DNA is TGTGCCAGCTCACCAAATGTTGGAAGGAGGGAGATCCAGTACTTC. Translating it yields CASSPNVGRREIQYF. Filled out from reference TRBV18 and TRBJ2-7, the complete variable domain reads NAGVMQNPRHLVRRRGQEARLRCSPMKGHSHVYWYRQLPEEGLKFMVYLQKENIIDESGMPKERFSAEFPKEGPSILRIQQVVRGDSAAYFCASSPNVGRREIQYFGPGTRLTVT.

The chain couples TRBV3-1 to TRBJ2-1; D call uncertain. V lost 4 bases and J lost 9, with 13 bases in between. The germline CDR1 and CDR2 sequences are LGHDT and YNNKEL (reference sequence). This CDR3 has 13 amino acids. In DNA form, the CDR3 reads TGTGCCAGCAGCCCCACTGATCGCGCTGAGCAGTTCTTC. As protein: CASSPTDRAEQFF.

The J gene is TRBJ2-1, the V gene TRBV10-3, with TRBD1 matching over 11 bases. The CDR3 loop spans 15 amino acids. The V segment lost 6 bases and the J segment 1 base; nucleotides outside the gene matches: 2. CDR1 and CDR2 from the germline V gene are ENHRY and SYGVKD. The CDR3 DNA sequence: TGTGCCATCAGGGGACAGGGGGGATCCTACAATGAGCAGTTCTTC. It is translated as CAIRGQGGSYNEQFF.

The table lists this clonotype with a few counts. V usage is TRBV12-3 or TRBV12-4 and J usage is TRBJ2-1; D is possibly TRBD2 (6 bases). The V end was cut by 6 bases, the J end by 12 bases, with 15 bases between. The CDR3 consists of 12 residues. Written as DNA, the CDR3 is TGTGCCAGCAGGGGGGGTGGGGGAATGCAGTTCTTC. Translating it yields CASRGGGGMQFF.

The chain joins TRBV4-1 to TRBJ1-1; D possibly corresponds to TRBD1 (5 bases). V lost 4 bases, J lost 1 base, and 13 bases lay in between. The germline gives CDR1 MGHRA, CDR2 YSYEKL. The CDR3 loop spans 15 amino acids. CDR3 in DNA: TGCGCCAGCAGCCCCTCCAGGGCCCCGAACACTGAAGCTTTCTTT. It translates to CASSPSRAPNTEAFF.

The chain uses TRBV28 and TRBJ1-5; 7 nucleotides agree with TRBD1. Germline V gene data show CDR1 as MDHEN and CDR2 as SYDVKM. The V gene end was trimmed by 6 bases and the J gene end by 1 base; junction bases not matched to a gene: 6. The CDR3 has 15 residues. The CDR3 nucleotides are TGTGCCAGCAGATCCGACAGGGCCAGCAATCAGCCCCAGCATTTT. Amino acids: CASRSDRASNQPQHF.

The chain is built from TRBV5-1 and TRBJ2-3, with 9 bases matching TRBD2. The CDR3 runs 14 residues. V dropped 4 bases and J dropped 3; count of bases not matched to a gene: 3. Germline V gene sequence: CDR1 SGHRS, CDR2 YFSETQ. For the CDR3, the DNA is TGCGCCAGCAGCGAGGGACTAGCAACAGATACGCAGTATTTT. Translation gives CASSEGLATDTQYF.

CDR3: CSAREGSAQSSYEQFF. CDR3 bases: TGCAGTGCTAGGGAAGGTAGCGCACAGAGCTCCTACGAGCAGTTCTTC. J is TRBJ2-1 and V is TRBV20-1; possibly TRBD2 for D (5 bases). The germline V gene has CDR1 DFQATT and CDR2 SNEGSKA (reference sequence). The length of the CDR3 is 16 residues. V was clipped by 3 bases and J by 10 bases, with 25 bases between them.

This clonotype has just a few counts. CDR3 nucleotide sequence: TGTGCCAGCAGTTACCAGGGAGTTAGAAACACCATATATTTT. Protein product: CASSYQGVRNTIYF. The genes are TRBV6-6 and TRBJ1-3, with D tentatively TRBD1 (5 bases). V lost 2 bases and J lost 5, with 10 bases in between. Germline V gives CDR1 MNHNY, CDR2 SVGAGI (reference sequence). The CDR3 covers 14 residues.

The chain is built from TRBV7-2 and TRBJ2-7; TRBD1 matches at 10 bases. The CDR3 is 15 residues long. After removal of 3 bases from V and 7 bases from J, the junction contained 9 bases not matched to a gene. Germline CDR1 is SGHTA and CDR2 is FQGNSA. The chain's CDR3 is CASSFGQGVPIEQYF. The CDR3 DNA reads as TGTGCCAGCAGCTTCGGACAGGGGGTCCCTATAGAGCAGTACTTC.

A few counts support this clonotype. This rearrangement joins TRBV2 to TRBJ2-5, with D unresolved. This CDR3 is built from 14 residues. With 7 bases removed from V and 5 bases from J, the gap between germline ends came to 17 bases. Germline V gives CDR1 SNHLY, CDR2 FYNNEI. CDR3 DNA: TGTGCCAGCAAACCGCAGTTGGGTCGGGAGACCCAGTACTTC. This codes for CASKPQLGRETQYF.

There are a few counts of this clonotype. The chain employs TRBV29-1 and TRBJ2-7; 7 bases match TRBD2. Unmatched junction bases numbered 6, after V lost 7 bases and J lost 0 bases. The CDR3 sequence is 13 residues long. Germline V gene sequence: CDR1 SQVTM, CDR2 ANQGSEA. The CDR3 nucleotides read TGCAGCGCGACTAGCCTAGACTCCTACGAGCAGTACTTC. Protein product: CSATSLDSYEQYF.